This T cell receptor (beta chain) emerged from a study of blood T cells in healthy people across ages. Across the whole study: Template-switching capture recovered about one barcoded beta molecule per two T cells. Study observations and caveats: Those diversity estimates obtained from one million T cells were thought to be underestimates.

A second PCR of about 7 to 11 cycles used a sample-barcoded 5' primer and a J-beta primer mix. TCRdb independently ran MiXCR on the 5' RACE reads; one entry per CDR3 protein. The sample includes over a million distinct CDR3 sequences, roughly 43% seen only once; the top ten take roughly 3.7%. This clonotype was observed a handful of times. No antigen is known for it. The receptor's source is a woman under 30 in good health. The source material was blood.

CDR3 region: CATSSPAKLFF. DNA of the CDR3: TGTGCCACCAGCTCGCCAGCGAAACTGTTTTTT. This sequence joins TRBV15 and TRBJ1-4; D gene unclear. Germline loops: CDR1 LNHNV, CDR2 YYDKDF (reference sequence). V was shortened by 5 bases and J by 11 bases, with 9 bases between the two germline ends. This CDR3 contains 11 residues. Complete variable domain (other parts from reference TRBV15 and TRBJ1-4): DAMVIQNPRYQVTQFGKPVTLSCSQTLNHNVMYWYQQKSSQAPKLLFHYYDKDFNNEADTPDNFQSRRPNTSFCFLDIRSPGLGDTAMYLCATSSPAKLFFGSGTQLSVL.